This entry lists 27 T cell receptor beta chains sequenced from one sample in a study of cytomegalovirus exposure and HLA in healthy donors. This PCR relied on a set of 60 Vbeta primers and 13 Jbeta primers. TCRdb keeps only in-frame clones here, not all; method: immunoSEQ multiplex PCR. The ten top clones account for about 4%, within a sample of 50,000 to 80,000 clones. Sequencing was carried out using PBMCs. The source of these receptors is a woman between 18 and 29 years old in good health and CMV-seronegative.

The chain has TRBV30 and TRBJ2-7; TRBD1 aligns across 8 bases. CDR1 and CDR2 from the germline V gene are GTSNPN and SVGIG (reference sequence). The CDR3 totals 13 residues. After removal of 5 bases from V and 4 bases from J, the junction contained 7 bases not matched to a gene. The DNA of the CDR3 is TGTGCCTGGTCCGACAGGGGTTTGTACGAGCAGTACTTC. This translates into CAWSDRGLYEQYF.

This rearrangement joins TRBV7-9 to TRBJ1-1; possibly TRBD1 for D (6 bases). Germline V CDR1 and CDR2: SEHNR, FQNEAQ (reference sequence). The CDR3 is 14 residues long. Deletions cut 7 bases from V and 2 bases from J, with 14 bases between. CDR3 protein: CASILAGVNTEAFF. The CDR3 coding sequence is TGTGCCAGCATCCTCGCAGGGGTTAACACTGAAGCTTTCTTT.

This rearrangement joins TRBV9 to TRBJ2-7, with D perhaps TRBD1 (5 bases). Between the trimmed V and J ends, which lost 0 bases and 6 bases, there was a span of 10 bases. This CDR3 contains 13 residues. The germline CDR1 and CDR2 sequences are SGDLS and YYNGEE. The CDR3 DNA is TGTGCCAGCAGCGTAGGCAGGGTTGGCGAGCAGTACTTC. Residues: CASSVGRVGEQYF.

The chain is built from TRBV19 and TRBJ1-1; D gene uncertain. Trimming took 3 bases from V and 0 from J, leaving 5 bases between them. The CDR3 spans 13 residues. In germline, CDR1 is LNHDA, CDR2 SQIVND (reference sequence). CDR3 amino acids: CASSILVNTEAFF. For the CDR3, the DNA is TGTGCCAGTAGTATCCTTGTGAACACTGAAGCTTTCTTT.

V gene TRBV7-9 combines with J gene TRBJ2-7, with a tentative D call TRBD2 (6 bases). Germline assignment: CDR1 SEHNR and CDR2 FQNEAQ (reference sequence). Trimming left V 8 bases short and J 2 bases short, with 16 bases between. The CDR3 totals 14 residues. CDR3 nucleotides: TGTGCCAGCCGGGGAGGTCGTATACCCTACGAGCAGTACTTC. This encodes CASRGGRIPYEQYF.

DNA for the CDR3: TGTGCCAGCAGTTTCGGACAGGGGACTCCAACTGAAGCTTTCTTT. It translates to CASSFGQGTPTEAFF. The genes are TRBV9 and TRBJ1-1; TRBD1 matches at 9 bases. V lost 5 bases and J lost 5; bases outside the gene matches: 10. The CDR3 has 15 residues. Germline V gives CDR1 SGDLS, CDR2 YYNGEE.

V usage is TRBV20-1 and J usage is TRBJ1-1; D is ambiguous. CDR3 length: 11 residues. Trimming took 6 bases from V and 0 from J, leaving 5 bases between them. Germline V gives CDR1 DFQATT, CDR2 SNEGSKA (reference sequence). The CDR3 is CSASMNTEAFF. DNA for the CDR3: TGCAGTGCAAGCATGAACACTGAAGCTTTCTTT.

This chain connects TRBV9 to TRBJ1-1; tentatively, D is TRBD1 (5 bases). From germline, CDR1 is SGDLS and CDR2 YYNGEE. The CDR3 is made up of 17 amino acids. Trimming removed 0 bases at V and 1 base at J, with 16 bases between. The DNA of the CDR3 is TGTGCCAGCAGCGTAGGGGGAGGTGGGGACTCGAACACTGAAGCTTTCTTT. It codes for CASSVGGGGDSNTEAFF.

The chain joins TRBV5-6 to TRBJ2-1, with D maybe TRBD1 (5 bases). Between the trimmed V and J ends, which lost 2 bases and 2 bases, there was a span of 11 bases. Germline CDR1 reads SGHDT; CDR2 reads YYEEEE. This CDR3 contains 15 residues. The CDR3 DNA reads TGTGCCAGCAGCTTTGGGGCAGGGACCTACAATGAGCAGTTCTTC. Residues: CASSFGAGTYNEQFF.

The genes are TRBV10-1 and TRBJ1-5; possible D gene TRBD1, 5 bases. V was cut by 4 bases and J by 1 base, with 5 bases left in between. The CDR3 extends over 13 amino acids. Per the germline V gene, CDR1 is WNHNN and CDR2 is SYGVQD (reference sequence). This CDR3 reads CASSAGSNQPQHF. CDR3 in DNA: TGCGCCAGCAGTGCAGGGAGCAATCAGCCCCAGCATTTT.

J is TRBJ1-1 and V is TRBV7-9; TRBD1 matches 9 bases. The CDR3 has 14 residues. The germline V gene encodes CDR1 SEHNR and CDR2 FQNEAQ (reference sequence). V trimming: 5 bases; J trimming: 3 bases; junction bases outside the gene matches: 4. CDR3 sequence reads: CASSEQGAYTEAFF. As DNA, the CDR3 is TGTGCCAGCAGCGAACAGGGGGCCTACACTGAAGCTTTCTTT.

The chain employs TRBV7-8 and TRBJ1-5, with 7 bases fitting TRBD1. Germline CDR1 is SGHVS and CDR2 is FQNEAQ. The CDR3 sequence is 15 residues long. V shed 5 bases, J shed 2 bases, and the junction held 6 bases outside the gene matches. CDR3: CASSGRGVGNQPQHF. CDR3 DNA: TGTGCCAGCAGCGGCAGGGGGGTCGGCAATCAGCCCCAGCATTTT.

The chain has TRBV20-1 and TRBJ1-1; 7 bases are a match to TRBD1. Trimming cost V 2 bases and J 8 bases; bases outside gene matches: 2. The CDR3 totals 11 residues. Germline CDR1 is DFQATT and CDR2 is SNEGSKA (reference sequence). CDR3 residues: CSARLDREAFF. The CDR3, as DNA: TGCAGTGCTAGATTGGACAGGGAAGCTTTCTTT.

The V gene is TRBV30, the J gene TRBJ1-2, with no clear D. Per the germline V gene, CDR1 is GTSNPN and CDR2 is SVGIG (reference sequence). V was shortened by 3 bases and J by 4 bases, with 12 bases between the two germline ends. This CDR3 is 13 amino acids long. In nucleotides, the CDR3 is TGTGCCTGGAGCCTCGGACTGAGCTATGGCTACACCTTC. Encoded protein: CAWSLGLSYGYTF.

The chain employs TRBV13 and TRBJ2-7; 11 bases are a match to TRBD2. The CDR3 covers 16 residues. After removal of 5 bases from V and 2 bases from J, the junction contained 8 bases not matched to a gene. The germline V gene has CDR1 PRHDT and CDR2 FYEKMQ (reference sequence). The DNA of the CDR3 is TGTGCCAGCAGCGGGCGACTAGCGGGGCAGGCCTACGAGCAGTACTTC. Protein sequence: CASSGRLAGQAYEQYF.

A word on this clone: Other DNA sequences within the sample encode an identical CDR3. The gene calls are TRBV6-1 and TRBJ1-6; the D gene is possibly TRBD1 (6 bases). Germline V lookup: CDR1 MNHNS, CDR2 SASEGT. With 1 base removed from V and 10 bases from J, the gap between germline ends came to 14 bases. CDR3 size: 15 residues. The CDR3 is CASSEGQTGSSPLHF. The CDR3 nucleotides are TGTGCCAGCAGTGAAGGCCAGACAGGTTCATCACCCCTCCACTTT.

The chain has TRBV7-2 and TRBJ1-2, with D unresolved. The CDR3 consists of 15 residues. Germline lookup yields CDR1 SGHTA and CDR2 FQGNSA. V gave up 2 bases and J gave up 3 bases, with 13 bases separating them. This CDR3 is CASSLILSPYYGYTF. The CDR3 bases are TGTGCCAGCAGCTTAATCTTGAGCCCCTACTATGGCTACACCTTC.

V gene TRBV5-1 combines with J gene TRBJ1-2; 7 bases align to TRBD1. Germline lookup yields CDR1 SGHRS and CDR2 YFSETQ. The CDR3 is 14 residues long. The ends lost 2 bases at V and 8 bases at J; junction bases unmatched: 9. As DNA, the CDR3 is TGCGCCAGCAGCTTAGCCCAGGGGGGATACGGCTACACCTTC. Translating gives CASSLAQGGYGYTF.

CDR3 sequence reads: CASSTPGQGRPEAFF. In nucleotides, the CDR3 is TGTGCCAGCAGTACTCCGGGACAGGGGAGGCCTGAAGCTTTCTTT. J is TRBJ1-1 and V is TRBV6-5; TRBD1 aligns across 10 bases. Germline CDR1 MNHEY, CDR2 SVGAGI. Trimming took 5 bases from V and 6 from J; bases not matched to a gene: 9. The CDR3 extends over 15 amino acids.

The chain links TRBV19 to TRBJ1-2, with 8 bases lining up with TRBD1. The CDR3 totals 14 residues. Trimming removed 3 bases from V and 8 bases from J; junction bases left unmatched: 8. The germline gives CDR1 LNHDA, CDR2 SQIVND (reference sequence). CDR3 DNA sequence: TGTGCCAGTAGTATTGGACAGGGAGTCCCAGGCTACACCTTC. The encoded protein is CASSIGQGVPGYTF.

This rearrangement joins TRBV30 to TRBJ1-2; no clear D gene. CDR3 length: 13 amino acids. Trimming shortened V by 4 bases and J by 4 bases, and 13 bases separated the two germline ends. Germline CDR1 and CDR2: GTSNPN and SVGIG (reference sequence). The CDR3 reads CAWTYSPLYGYTF. In DNA, the CDR3 is TGTGCCTGGACCTACTCGCCCCTCTATGGCTACACCTTC. Supplemented by reference TRBV30 and TRBJ1-2, the full variable domain reads SQTIHQWPATLVQPVGSPLSLECTVEGTSNPNLYWYRQAAGRGLQLLFYSVGIGQISSEVPQNLSASRPQDRQFILSSKKLLLSDSGFYLCAWTYSPLYGYTFGSGTRLTVV.

This chain connects TRBV7-2 to TRBJ1-1; 7 bases fit TRBD1. Trimming removed 5 bases from V and 3 bases from J; junction bases left unmatched: 6. CDR1 and CDR2 (germline): SGHTA, FQGNSA. This CDR3 contains 14 residues. CDR3 region: CASSQTGWDTEAFF. In DNA form, the CDR3 reads TGTGCCAGCAGCCAGACAGGGTGGGACACTGAAGCTTTCTTT.

The rearrangement joins TRBV6-5 to TRBJ1-4; possible D gene TRBD1, 6 bases. The CDR3 totals 15 residues. V was trimmed by 5 bases and J by 5 bases, leaving 15 bases between them. Germline values: CDR1 MNHEY, CDR2 SVGAGI. CDR3 in amino acids: CASSRKSQGNEKLFF. DNA for the CDR3: TGTGCCAGCAGTCGTAAGAGTCAGGGGAATGAAAAACTGTTTTTT.

This chain joins TRBV9 and TRBJ1-1; TRBD1 matches 8 bases. The CDR3 totals 14 residues. V dropped 4 bases and J dropped 5; count of bases not matched to a gene: 7. Germline V gene data show CDR1 as SGDLS and CDR2 as YYNGEE. Written as DNA, the CDR3 is TGTGCCAGCAGCCCCAGGACAGGGAGGACTGAAGCTTTCTTT. It encodes CASSPRTGRTEAFF.

The V call is TRBV6-1, the J call TRBJ1-1, with a tentative D call TRBD1 (5 bases). The CDR3 contains 13 residues. Per the germline V gene, CDR1 is MNHNS and CDR2 is SASEGT. Trimming removed 5 bases at V and 3 bases at J, with 10 bases between. Here the CDR3 reads CASSRQIYTEAFF. Here the CDR3 DNA reads TGTGCCAGCAGTCGACAGATCTACACTGAAGCTTTCTTT.

The chain carries TRBV2 and TRBJ2-5; 14 positions match TRBD2. Germline lookup yields CDR1 SNHLY and CDR2 FYNNEI. This CDR3 is 14 amino acids long. V was clipped by 9 bases and J by 7 bases; unmatched bases: 7. The CDR3 region has the DNA TGTGCCAGTTTTGGACTAGCGGGAGGTGGGACCCAGTACTTC. Translating gives CASFGLAGGGTQYF.

V is TRBV25-1 and J is TRBJ1-1; 11 bases are shared with TRBD1. Germline V gene lookup returns CDR1 MGHDK and CDR2 SYGVNS. The junction had 2 bases not matched to a gene; V was cut back by 6 bases and J by 5 bases. The CDR3 runs 13 residues. This CDR3 reads CASRWDRGTEAFF. In DNA form, the CDR3 reads TGTGCCAGCAGGTGGGACAGGGGGACTGAAGCTTTCTTT.